This T cell receptor beta chain originates from a study of blood T cell repertoires in COVID-19. Looking at the study overall: Both acute and convalescent COVID-19 samples were obtained from the United States, Italy and Spain. Nucleic acid was either cDNA or gDNA, and it came from T cells, B-cell-depleted T cells, or PBMCs.

Original data processing: Amplification with reference gene primers provided the estimates of nucleated cell counts. Using immunoSEQ multiplex PCR, the repertoire was profiled, and TCRdb retains in-frame clones only, with some absent. The DNA was the basis for D and trimming; V, J and clone size are from that table. The profile covers some 260,000 clones, with around 83% appearing a single time and about 9.6% taken by the ten largest. The sequencing input was peripheral blood. This TCR came from an older man with acute or convalescent COVID-19.

CDR3 DNA sequence: TGTGCCAGCAGTGATGGACAGGGAGTGGGCAATCAGCCCCAGCATTTT. It encodes CASSDGQGVGNQPQHF. The V and J genes are TRBV6-1 and TRBJ1-5, with 8 bases matching TRBD1. Germline trimming cut 3 bases from V and 2 bases from J; bases unmatched to any gene: 6. Germline CDR1 is MNHNS and CDR2 is SASEGT. The CDR3 length is 16 residues.